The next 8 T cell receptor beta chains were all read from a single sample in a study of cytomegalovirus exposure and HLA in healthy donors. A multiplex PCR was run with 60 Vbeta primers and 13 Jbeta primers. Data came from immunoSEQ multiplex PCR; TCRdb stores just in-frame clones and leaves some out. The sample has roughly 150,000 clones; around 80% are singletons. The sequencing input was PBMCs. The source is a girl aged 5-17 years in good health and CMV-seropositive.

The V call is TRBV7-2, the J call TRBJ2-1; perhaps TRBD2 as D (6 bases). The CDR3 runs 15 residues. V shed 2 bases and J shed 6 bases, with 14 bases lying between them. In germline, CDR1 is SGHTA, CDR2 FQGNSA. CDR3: CASSLRRALSNEQFF. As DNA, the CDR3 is TGTGCCAGCAGCTTAAGGAGGGCGTTGTCCAATGAGCAGTTCTTC.

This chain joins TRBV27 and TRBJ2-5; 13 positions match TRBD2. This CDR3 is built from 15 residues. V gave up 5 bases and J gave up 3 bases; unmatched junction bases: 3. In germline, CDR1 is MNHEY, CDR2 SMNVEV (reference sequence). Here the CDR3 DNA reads TGTGCCAGCAGTGCCGGACTAGCGGGAGAAGAGACCCAGTACTTC. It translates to CASSAGLAGEETQYF.

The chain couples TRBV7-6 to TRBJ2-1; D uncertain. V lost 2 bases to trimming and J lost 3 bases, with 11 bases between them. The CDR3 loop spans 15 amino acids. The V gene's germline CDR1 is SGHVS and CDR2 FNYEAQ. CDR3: CASSLLVSSYNEQFF. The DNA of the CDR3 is TGTGCCAGCAGCTTATTAGTCTCAAGCTACAATGAGCAGTTCTTC.

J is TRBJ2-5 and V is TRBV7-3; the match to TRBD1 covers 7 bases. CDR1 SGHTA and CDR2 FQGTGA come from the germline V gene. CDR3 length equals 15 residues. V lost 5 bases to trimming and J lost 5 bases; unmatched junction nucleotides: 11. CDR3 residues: CASSRQGLLGETQYF. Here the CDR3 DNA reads TGTGCCAGCAGCCGACAGGGCTTGCTTGGGGAGACCCAGTACTTC.

CDR3 bases: TGTGCCAGCAGTTTGAATACGGGACAATTCTACGAGCAGTACTTC. Translation gives CASSLNTGQFYEQYF. This chain joins TRBV27 and TRBJ2-7, with D possibly being TRBD1 (6 bases). Germline V gene sequence: CDR1 MNHEY, CDR2 SMNVEV (reference sequence). The CDR3 is 15 amino acids. Deletions cut 3 bases from V and 3 bases from J, with 15 bases between.

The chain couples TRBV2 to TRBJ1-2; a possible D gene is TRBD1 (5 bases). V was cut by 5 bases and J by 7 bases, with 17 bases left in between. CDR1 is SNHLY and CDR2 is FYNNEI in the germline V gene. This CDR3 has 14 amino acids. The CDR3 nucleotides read TGTGCCAGCAGTCTCGAAAGCCAGGGCTCTGGCTACACCTTC. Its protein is CASSLESQGSGYTF.

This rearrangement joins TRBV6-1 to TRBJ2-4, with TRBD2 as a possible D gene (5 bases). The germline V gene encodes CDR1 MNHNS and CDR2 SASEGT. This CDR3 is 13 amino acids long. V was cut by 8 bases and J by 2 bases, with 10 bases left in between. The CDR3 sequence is CASGGLPKNIQYF. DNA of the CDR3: TGTGCCAGCGGAGGACTCCCCAAAAACATTCAGTACTTC.

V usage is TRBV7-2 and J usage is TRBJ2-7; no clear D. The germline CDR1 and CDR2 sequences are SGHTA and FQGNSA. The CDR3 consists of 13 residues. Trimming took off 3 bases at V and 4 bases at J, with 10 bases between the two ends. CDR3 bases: TGTGCCAGCAGCTTCGCCCAGACTTACGAGCAGTACTTC. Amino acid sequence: CASSFAQTYEQYF.